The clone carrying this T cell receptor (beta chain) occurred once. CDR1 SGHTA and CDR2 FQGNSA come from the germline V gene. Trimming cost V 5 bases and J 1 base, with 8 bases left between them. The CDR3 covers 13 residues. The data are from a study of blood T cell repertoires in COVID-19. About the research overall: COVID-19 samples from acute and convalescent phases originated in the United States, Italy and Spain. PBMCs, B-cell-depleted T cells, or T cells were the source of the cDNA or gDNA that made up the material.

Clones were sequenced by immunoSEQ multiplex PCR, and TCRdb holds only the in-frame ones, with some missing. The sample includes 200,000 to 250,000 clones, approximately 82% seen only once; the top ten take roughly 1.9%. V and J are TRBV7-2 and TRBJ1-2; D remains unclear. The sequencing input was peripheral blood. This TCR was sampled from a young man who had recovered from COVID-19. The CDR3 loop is CASSLDGNYGYTF. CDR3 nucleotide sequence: TGTGCCAGCAGCCTAGACGGTAACTATGGCTACACCTTC.